The T cell receptor beta chain described here comes from a study of shared clonotypes between healthy human individuals. The CDR3 sequence is 13 residues long. In germline, CDR1 is WSHSY, CDR2 SAAADI. V gave up 2 bases and J gave up 5 bases, with 7 bases separating them. This clone came up once. Its specificity is unknown. Whole-study results and caveats: Sharing of clonotypes among donors was expected to vary with sequencing depth.

TCRdb keeps only in-frame clones here, not all; method: immunoSEQ multiplex PCR. In the table there are about 490,000 clones, about 79% of which are singletons. Specimen: PBMCs. The TCR originated in a woman aged 40 to 50 in good health. Some clones in this sample may be carry-over from other donors' samples. J is TRBJ2-1 and V is TRBV10-2, with a weak D call TRBD1 (5 bases). The CDR3 is CASSETGHNEQFF. In DNA form, the CDR3 reads TGCGCCAGCAGTGAGACAGGCCACAATGAGCAGTTCTTC.